This T cell receptor (beta chain) came from a study of shared clonotypes between healthy human individuals. Overall study: A couple of women and a few men aged 18 to 49 served as donors. Every donor yielded three CD4 naive, three CD4 memory, two CD8 naive and one CD8 memory plate.

The assay was immunoSEQ multiplex PCR, and TCRdb's table has in-frame clones only and misses some. Here the sample spans approximately 2.1 million clones, approximately 95% being singletons. Researchers partitioned CD4+ cells into CD45RA+ naive and CD45RA-negative memory subsets. This sequence was found in a man in his late teens or twenties in good health. Some clones in this sample may be carry-over from other donors' samples. The specimen was naive CD4+ T cells from PBMCs. The subset was: CD45RA+ positively selected.

CDR3 nucleotide sequence: TGTGCCAGCAGTCCTTGGACAGGGGAGAACACCGGGGAGCTGTTTTTT. The encoded protein is CASSPWTGENTGELFF. V usage is TRBV28 and J usage is TRBJ2-2; 9 nucleotides line up with TRBD1. Germline CDR1 MDHEN, CDR2 SYDVKM. V lost 5 bases and J lost 1; bases outside the gene matches: 5. The length of the CDR3 is 16 residues.